The source of this T cell receptor beta chain is a study of CD8+ T cells in alopecia areata. Study overall: Tofacitinib administration to treated patients was oral, at 5 to 10 mg twice daily. Treatment with tofacitinib (6 to 18 months) was followed by 6 months off drug. Study outcomes and limitations: Compared with mice, patients displayed less clear TCR sharing, possibly for HLA-related reasons.

CDR3 size: 13 residues. Germline assignment: CDR1 SGHTA and CDR2 FQGNSA. V lost 5 bases, J lost 5 bases, and 10 bases lay in between. Sorting of CD4+ and CD8+ T cells was performed on PBMCs. Concerning this clone: Its antigen is unidentified.

Reverse transcription of extracted RNA yielded cDNA, which provided the sequencing template. TCRdb's copy holds only in-frame clones and misses some; the assay was immunoSEQ multiplex PCR. The sample carries 110,000 or so clones, around two fifths recorded once. This clonotype was sampled from a human donor with alopecia areata. The J gene is TRBJ1-5, the V gene TRBV7-2; no clear D. Sequencing was performed on CD4+ T cells sorted from blood. CDR3 sequence (DNA): TGTGCCAGCAGCCCGCAGAGGGATCAGCCCCAGCATTTT. This translates into CASSPQRDQPQHF. Based on the CDR3 plus reference TRBV7-2 and TRBJ1-5, the full variable domain is GAGVSQSPSNKVTEKGKDVELRCDPISGHTALYWYRQSLGQGLEFLIYFQGNSAPDKSGLPSDRFSAERTGGSVSTLTIQRTQQEDSAVYLCASSPQRDQPQHFGDGTRLSIL.